This T cell receptor (beta chain) was sequenced in a study of early T cells in non-severe SARS-CoV-2 infection. Study overall: The chains were unpaired, and the sequenced material was bulk RNA from unsorted whole blood.

Unique molecular identifiers were added to individual cDNA molecules. From the 5' RACE reads, TCRdb called clonotypes with MiXCR, one entry per CDR3 protein. The sample has some 70,000 distinct CDR3 sequences, around 9% seen once. Study-wide points: Comparison of clonotypes with VDJdb favored anti-spike CD8 responses while missing private and CD4 specificities.

This clonotype was counted a few times. Its antigen remains unknown. The V gene's germline CDR1 is GTSNPN and CDR2 SVGIG (reference sequence). J was trimmed by 1 base and V by 6 bases; bases with no gene match: 5. The CDR3 spans 13 residues. This clonotype was sampled from an adult who was a healthcare worker with PCR-confirmed SARS-CoV-2 infection or an uninfected control (not recorded which). The gene calls are TRBV30 and TRBJ2-7; 8 bases match TRBD1. Sequenced sample: whole blood. CDR3 in amino acids: CACETGESYEQYF. The CDR3 DNA reads as TGTGCCTGTGAGACAGGGGAATCCTACGAGCAGTACTTC.